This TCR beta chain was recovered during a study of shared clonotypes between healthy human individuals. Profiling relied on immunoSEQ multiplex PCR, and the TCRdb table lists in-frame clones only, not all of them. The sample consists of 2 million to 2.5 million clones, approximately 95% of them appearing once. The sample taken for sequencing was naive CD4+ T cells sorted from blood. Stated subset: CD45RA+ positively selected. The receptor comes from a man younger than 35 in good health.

CDR3 sequence (DNA): TGTGCCAGCAGCCCACAGACAGGGGGCGGATTAGAGACCCAGTACTTC. This sequence encodes CASSPQTGGGLETQYF. The chain employs TRBV7-9 and TRBJ2-5; 10 bases line up with TRBD1. V lost 5 bases and J lost 4; bases outside the gene matches: 10. The germline CDR1 and CDR2 sequences are SEHNR and FQNEAQ (reference sequence). This CDR3 region has 16 residues.